These T cell receptor beta chains were read from a single sample in a study of shared clonotypes between healthy human individuals. Measured with immunoSEQ multiplex PCR; TCRdb has only the in-frame clones, and not every one. The sample has millions of clones; around 93% are singletons. The material sequenced was naive CD8+ T cells from PBMCs. The receptors derive from a man aged 18 to 35 in good health. Some clones in this sample may be carry-over from other donors' samples. The CDR3 runs from the conserved cysteine through the conserved F or W. A D gene is named only where the DNA matches it firmly. Only some rows state a clone size, as once, few, many or a class for expanded clones.

D gene | J gene | V gene | clone size | CDR3 protein | CDR3 DNA
NA | TRBJ2-1 | TRBV29-1 | once | CSGGQYNEQFF | TGCAGCGGTGGACAGTACAATGAGCAGTTCTTC
NA | TRBJ2-7 | TRBV9 | NA | CASSGTRGDEQYF | TGTGCCAGCAGCGGGACCAGGGGGGACGAGCAGTACTTC
NA | TRBJ2-3 | TRBV9 | NA | CASSVGRAMSTDTQYF | TGTGCCAGCAGCGTAGGTCGGGCCATGTCCACAGATACGCAGTATTTT
NA | TRBJ2-3 | TRBV5-6 | once | CASTVTGAVQTDTQYF | TGTGCCAGCACCGTGACCGGCGCAGTCCAAACAGATACGCAGTATTTT
NA | TRBJ2-2 | TRBV28 | NA | CASSLLKLTGELFF | TGTGCCAGCAGTTTATTGAAGCTGACCGGGGAGCTGTTTTTT
NA | TRBJ1-2 | TRBV7-2 | NA | CASSLGAGYGYTF | TGTGCCAGCAGCTTAGGGGCAGGCTATGGCTACACCTTC
TRBD2 | TRBJ2-3 | TRBV2 | NA | CASRGSGSPVDTQYF | TGTGCCAGCAGGGGTAGCGGGAGCCCCGTAGATACGCAGTATTTT
NA | TRBJ1-1 | TRBV5-5 | NA | CASSLYGDTEAFF | TGTGCCAGCAGCTTGTATGGGGACACTGAAGCTTTCTTT
NA | TRBJ2-1 | TRBV4-3 | NA | CASSQDWLAPYNEQFF | TGCGCCAGCAGCCAAGATTGGCTAGCACCCTACAATGAGCAGTTCTTC
TRBD2 | TRBJ2-7 | TRBV28 | once | CASSSNIMPGTSGYEQYF | TGTGCCAGCAGTTCTAACATAATGCCCGGGACTAGCGGCTACGAGCAGTACTTC
TRBD2 | TRBJ2-3 | TRBV9 | NA | CASSVGAGGSTDTQYF | TGTGCCAGCAGCGTAGGGGCGGGAGGGAGCACAGATACGCAGTATTTT
NA | TRBJ1-2 | TRBV4-3 | NA | CASSQGHEPGAGYTF | TGCGCCAGCAGCCAAGGCCATGAGCCAGGGGCTGGCTACACCTTC
TRBD2 | TRBJ2-1 | TRBV7-2 | NA | CASSLGLAGGNEQFF | TGTGCCAGCAGCTTAGGGCTAGCGGGAGGCAATGAGCAGTTCTTC
TRBD1 | TRBJ1-4 | TRBV11-2 | NA | CASSLAVWGQPNEKLFF | TGTGCCAGCAGCTTAGCGGTCTGGGGACAGCCTAATGAAAAACTGTTTTTT
TRBD2 | TRBJ2-3 | TRBV9 | NA | CASSVRSGGPTDTQYF | TGTGCCAGCAGCGTTAGAAGCGGGGGACCCACAGATACGCAGTATTTT
TRBD2 | TRBJ2-3 | TRBV9 | NA | CASSVGTSIPDTQYF | TGTGCCAGCAGCGTAGGGACTAGCATCCCAGATACGCAGTATTTT
NA | TRBJ1-4 | TRBV28 | few | CASSPGRVPLFF | TGTGCCAGCAGTCCCGGCCGCGTTCCACTGTTTTTT
TRBD2 | TRBJ2-7 | TRBV25-1 | NA | CASSNGLAFIDEQYF | TGTGCCAGCAGTAACGGACTAGCTTTCATCGACGAGCAGTACTTC
NA | TRBJ2-2 | TRBV6-5 | NA | CASSYILSNTGELFF | TGTGCCAGCAGTTACATACTTTCGAACACCGGGGAGCTGTTTTTT
TRBD1 | TRBJ2-1 | TRBV6-6 | NA | CASSYGTGSYNEQFF | TGTGCCAGCAGTTACGGGACAGGGTCCTACAATGAGCAGTTCTTC
NA | TRBJ2-1 | TRBV7-6 | NA | CASSLGSVPYNEQFF | TGTGCCAGCAGCTTAGGTAGCGTCCCCTACAATGAGCAGTTCTTC
TRBD1 | TRBJ1-2 | TRBV4-3 | NA | CASSRFGTGEVNGYTF | TGCGCCAGCAGCCGTTTCGGGACAGGGGAAGTAAATGGCTACACCTTC
NA | TRBJ1-4 | TRBV7-9 | NA | CASSPPGAGAEKLFF | TGTGCCAGCAGCCCACCGGGAGCTGGGGCTGAAAAACTGTTTTTT
NA | TRBJ2-5 | TRBV10-3 | NA | CAISESGAGVEQTQYF | TGTGCCATCAGTGAGTCGGGGGCGGGAGTTGAACAGACCCAGTACTTC
NA | TRBJ2-1 | TRBV7-3 | NA | CASSPYPGGSYNEQFF | TGTGCCAGCAGCCCATATCCAGGGGGGTCCTACAATGAGCAGTTCTTC
NA | TRBJ2-7 | TRBV5-5 | NA | CASSPRGHSYEQYF | TGTGCCAGCAGCCCGAGGGGTCATTCCTACGAGCAGTACTTC
NA | TRBJ2-3 | TRBV4-1 | NA | CASTGPTDTQYF | TGCGCCAGCACGGGTCCCACAGATACGCAGTATTTT
NA | TRBJ2-5 | TRBV19 | NA | CASSMYSQETQYF | TGTGCCAGTAGTATGTACAGCCAAGAGACCCAGTACTTC
NA | TRBJ2-7 | TRBV7-6 | NA | CASNSTGIYSYEQYF | TGTGCCAGCAACTCTACAGGAATATACTCCTACGAGCAGTACTTC
TRBD2 | TRBJ2-5 | TRBV5-4 | NA | CASSLGGGTAKETQYF | TGTGCCAGCAGCTTGGGCGGGGGGACCGCTAAAGAGACCCAGTACTTC
NA | TRBJ2-7 | TRBV27 | NA | CASQESSTYEQYF | TGTGCCAGCCAGGAATCATCAACCTACGAGCAGTACTTC
NA | TRBJ1-5 | TRBV15 | NA | CATSNRREPQHF | TGTGCCACCAGCAACCGGAGGGAGCCCCAGCATTTT
NA | TRBJ1-4 | TRBV15 | NA | CATSYTEPTNEKLFF | TGTGCCACCAGCTACACTGAGCCAACTAATGAAAAACTGTTTTTT
TRBD2 | TRBJ2-1 | TRBV7-3 | NA | CASSFGLAGAGEQFF | TGTGCCAGCAGCTTCGGACTAGCGGGAGCGGGTGAGCAGTTCTTC
NA | TRBJ2-1 | TRBV27 | NA | CASRNPDREEQFF | TGTGCCAGCAGAAACCCGGACAGAGAAGAGCAGTTCTTC
NA | TRBJ2-7 | TRBV10-1 | NA | CASSESRIGTGLGEQYF | TGCGCCAGCAGTGAGTCCCGTATAGGTACAGGGTTGGGCGAGCAGTACTTC
TRBD2 | TRBJ2-7 | TRBV5-1 | NA | CASSLEPSGSSYEQYF | TGCGCCAGCAGCTTGGAACCTAGCGGGAGTTCCTACGAGCAGTACTTC
TRBD2 | TRBJ2-1 | TRBV28 | NA | CASSSEFELAVEHNEQFF | TGTGCCAGCAGTTCCGAGTTTGAGCTAGCGGTCGAGCACAATGAGCAGTTCTTC
NA | TRBJ2-7 | TRBV20-1 | NA | CSAREEGREYF | TGCAGTGCTAGAGAGGAGGGTAGGGAGTACTTC
NA | TRBJ2-1 | TRBV29-1 | NA | CSIQDSYNEQFF | TGCAGCATCCAGGACAGCTACAATGAGCAGTTCTTC
TRBD2 | TRBJ2-2 | TRBV15 | once | CATSRGGLWRESTGELFF | TGTGCCACCAGCAGAGGCGGGTTGTGGCGGGAGAGCACCGGGGAGCTGTTTTTT
TRBD1 | TRBJ2-5 | TRBV11-3 | NA | CASSLGPGQAEETQYF | TGTGCCAGCAGCTTAGGGCCGGGACAGGCCGAAGAGACCCAGTACTTC
NA | TRBJ2-7 | TRBV11-2 | NA | CASSFTGGGNEQYF | TGTGCCAGCAGCTTTACGGGGGGCGGGAACGAGCAGTACTTC
NA | TRBJ2-3 | TRBV18 | NA | CASSGSRGTSTDTQYF | TGTGCCAGCTCCGGGAGTCGAGGGACTAGCACAGATACGCAGTATTTT
NA | TRBJ2-2 | TRBV27 | NA | CASRHGGTGELFF | TGTGCCAGCCGGCACGGGGGCACCGGGGAGCTGTTTTTT
TRBD2 | TRBJ2-1 | TRBV10-3 | NA | CAISESAASGLTYNEQFF | TGTGCCATCAGTGAGTCAGCGGCTAGCGGGCTTACCTACAATGAGCAGTTCTTC
NA | TRBJ1-2 | TRBV28 | NA | CASTDLNYGYTF | TGTGCCAGCACGGACTTAAACTATGGCTACACCTTC
NA | TRBJ2-6 | TRBV11-2 | NA | CASSLGLLSGANVLTF | TGTGCCAGCAGCTTGGGACTTCTCTCTGGGGCCAACGTCCTGACTTTC
NA | TRBJ1-1 | TRBV4-3 | NA | CASSRLDSGFTEAFF | TGCGCCAGCAGCCGCCTGGACAGCGGGTTCACTGAAGCTTTCTTT
NA | TRBJ2-7 | TRBV20-1 | NA | CSAYRGYEQYF | TGCAGTGCCTACCGGGGCTACGAGCAGTACTTC
NA | TRBJ2-5 | TRBV10-2 | once | CASSVWASPLTQYF | TGCGCCAGCAGTGTTTGGGCCAGCCCCTTGACCCAGTACTTC
NA | TRBJ1-5 | TRBV27 | NA | CASSLEGEGNQPQHF | TGTGCCAGCAGTTTAGAGGGGGAAGGCAATCAGCCCCAGCATTTT
NA | TRBJ2-1 | TRBV25-1 | NA | CASSDLLIDNEQFF | TGTGCCAGCAGTGACCTCTTAATTGACAATGAGCAGTTCTTC
TRBD2 | TRBJ2-1 | TRBV4-2 | NA | CASSPPGLAGTGEQFF | TGTGCCAGCAGCCCGCCGGGACTAGCGGGGACGGGTGAGCAGTTCTTC
NA | TRBJ1-5 | TRBV7-8 | NA | CASSSARGREDQPQHF | TGTGCCAGCAGCTCTGCAAGGGGGAGGGAGGATCAGCCCCAGCATTTT
NA | TRBJ2-7 | TRBV5-3 | once | CARSLVLEQYF | TGTGCCAGAAGCTTGGTGCTGGAGCAGTACTTC
TRBD2 | TRBJ2-1 | TRBV28 | NA | CASSLLPSGIYNEQFF | TGTGCCAGCAGTTTATTACCTAGCGGGATATACAATGAGCAGTTCTTC
NA | TRBJ1-2 | TRBV5-1 | NA | CASSSLRAWDGYTF | TGCGCCAGCAGCTCCCTACGAGCATGGGACGGCTACACCTTC